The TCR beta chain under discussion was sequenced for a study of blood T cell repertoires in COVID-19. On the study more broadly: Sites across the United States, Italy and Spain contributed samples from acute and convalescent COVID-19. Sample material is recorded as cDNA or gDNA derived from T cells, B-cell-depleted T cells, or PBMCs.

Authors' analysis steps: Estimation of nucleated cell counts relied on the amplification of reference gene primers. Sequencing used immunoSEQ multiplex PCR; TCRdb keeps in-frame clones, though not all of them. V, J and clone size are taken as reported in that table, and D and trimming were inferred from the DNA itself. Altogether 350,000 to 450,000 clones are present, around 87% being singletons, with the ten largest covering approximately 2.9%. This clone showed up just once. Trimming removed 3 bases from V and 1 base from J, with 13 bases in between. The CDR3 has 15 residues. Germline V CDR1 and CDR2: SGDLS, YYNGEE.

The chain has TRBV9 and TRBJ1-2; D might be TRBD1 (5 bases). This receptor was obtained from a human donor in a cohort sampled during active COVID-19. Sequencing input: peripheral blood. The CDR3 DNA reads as TGTGCCAGCAGCGAGTCACAGGATCTTAACTATGGCTACACCTTC. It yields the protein CASSESQDLNYGYTF.